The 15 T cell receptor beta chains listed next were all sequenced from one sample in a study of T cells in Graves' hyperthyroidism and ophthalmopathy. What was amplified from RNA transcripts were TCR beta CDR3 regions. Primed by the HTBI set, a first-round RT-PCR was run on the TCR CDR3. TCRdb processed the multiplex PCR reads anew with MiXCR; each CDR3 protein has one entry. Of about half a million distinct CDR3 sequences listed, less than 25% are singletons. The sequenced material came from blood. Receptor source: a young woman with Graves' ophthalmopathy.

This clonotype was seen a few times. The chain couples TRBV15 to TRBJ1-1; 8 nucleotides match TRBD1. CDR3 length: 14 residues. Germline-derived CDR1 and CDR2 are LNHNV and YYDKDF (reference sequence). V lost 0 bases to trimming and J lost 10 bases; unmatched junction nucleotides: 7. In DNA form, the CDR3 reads TGTGCCACCAGCAGAGATATGGTCCAGGGGGCAGCTTTCTTT. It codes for CATSRDMVQGAAFF.

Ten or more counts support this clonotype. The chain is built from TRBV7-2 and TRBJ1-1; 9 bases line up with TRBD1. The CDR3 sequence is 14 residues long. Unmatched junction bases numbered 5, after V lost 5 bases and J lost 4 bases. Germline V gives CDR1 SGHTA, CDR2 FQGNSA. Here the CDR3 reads CASSPGTGSTEAFF. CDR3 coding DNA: TGTGCCAGCAGCCCAGGGACAGGGAGCACTGAAGCTTTCTTT.

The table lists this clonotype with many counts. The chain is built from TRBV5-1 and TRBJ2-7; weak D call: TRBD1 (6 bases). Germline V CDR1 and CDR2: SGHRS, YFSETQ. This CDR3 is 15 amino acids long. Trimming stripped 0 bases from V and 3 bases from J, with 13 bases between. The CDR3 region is CASSLGSGVHYEQYF. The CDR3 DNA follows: TGCGCCAGCAGCTTGGGGTCAGGGGTGCACTACGAGCAGTACTTC.

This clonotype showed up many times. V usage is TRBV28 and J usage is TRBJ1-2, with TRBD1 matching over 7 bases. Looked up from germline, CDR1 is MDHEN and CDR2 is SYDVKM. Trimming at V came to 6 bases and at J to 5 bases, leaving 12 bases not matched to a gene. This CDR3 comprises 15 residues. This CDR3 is CASSLTGKSPYGYTF. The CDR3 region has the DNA TGTGCCAGCAGCTTGACAGGGAAGTCTCCATATGGCTACACCTTC.

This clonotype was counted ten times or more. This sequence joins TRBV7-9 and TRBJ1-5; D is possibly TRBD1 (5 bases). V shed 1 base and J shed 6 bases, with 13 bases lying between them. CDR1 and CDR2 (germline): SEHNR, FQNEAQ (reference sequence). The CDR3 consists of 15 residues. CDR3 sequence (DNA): TGTGCCAGCAGCTTAGAGGGGCTCCGCGGTCAGCCCCAGCATTTT. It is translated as CASSLEGLRGQPQHF. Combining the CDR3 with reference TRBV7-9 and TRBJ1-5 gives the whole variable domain DTGVSQNPRHKITKRGQNVTFRCDPISEHNRLYWYRQTLGQGPEFLTYFQNEAQLEKSRLLSDRFSAERPKGSFSTLEIQRTEQGDSAMYLCASSLEGLRGQPQHFGDGTRLSIL.

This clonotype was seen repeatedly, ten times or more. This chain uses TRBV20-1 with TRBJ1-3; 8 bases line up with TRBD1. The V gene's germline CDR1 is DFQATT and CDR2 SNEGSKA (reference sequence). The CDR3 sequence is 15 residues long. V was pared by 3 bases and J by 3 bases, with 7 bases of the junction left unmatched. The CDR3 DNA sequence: TGCAGTGCTAGGGATCCAGGGGGCGATGGAAACACCATATATTTT. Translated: CSARDPGGDGNTIYF.

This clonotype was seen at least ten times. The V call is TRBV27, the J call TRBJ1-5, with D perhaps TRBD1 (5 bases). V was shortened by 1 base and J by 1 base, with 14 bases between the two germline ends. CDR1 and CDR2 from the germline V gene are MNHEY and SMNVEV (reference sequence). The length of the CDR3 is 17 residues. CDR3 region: CASSLWSPGASNQPQHF. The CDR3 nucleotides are TGTGCCAGCAGTTTATGGAGCCCCGGGGCCAGCAATCAGCCCCAGCATTTT.

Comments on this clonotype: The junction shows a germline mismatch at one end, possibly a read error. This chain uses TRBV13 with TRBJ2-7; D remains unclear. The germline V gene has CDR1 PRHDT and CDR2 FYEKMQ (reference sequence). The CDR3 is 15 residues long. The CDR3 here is CAISSWVGQRYEQYF. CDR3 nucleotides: TGTGCCATCAGCTCCTGGGTCGGGCAGCGCTACGAGCAGTACTTC.

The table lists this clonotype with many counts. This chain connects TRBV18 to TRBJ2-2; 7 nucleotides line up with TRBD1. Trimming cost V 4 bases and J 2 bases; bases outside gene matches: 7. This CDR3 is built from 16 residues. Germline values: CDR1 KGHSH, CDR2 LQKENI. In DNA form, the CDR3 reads TGTGCCAGCTCACTGACCGGGACAGTAAACACCGGGGAGCTGTTTTTT. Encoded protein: CASSLTGTVNTGELFF.

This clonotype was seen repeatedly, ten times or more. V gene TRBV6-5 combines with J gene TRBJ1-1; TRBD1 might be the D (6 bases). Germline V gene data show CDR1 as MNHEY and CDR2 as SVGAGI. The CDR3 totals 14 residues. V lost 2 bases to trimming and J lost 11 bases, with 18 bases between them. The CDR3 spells CASSYQWGQGMAFF. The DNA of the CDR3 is TGTGCCAGCAGTTACCAATGGGGGCAGGGCATGGCTTTCTTT.

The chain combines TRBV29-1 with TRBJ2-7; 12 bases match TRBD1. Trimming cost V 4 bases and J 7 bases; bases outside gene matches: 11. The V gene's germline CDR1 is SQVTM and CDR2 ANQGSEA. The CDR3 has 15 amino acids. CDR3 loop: CSVAGAGTGGWEQYF. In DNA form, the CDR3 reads TGCAGCGTTGCGGGAGCCGGGACAGGGGGCTGGGAGCAGTACTTC.

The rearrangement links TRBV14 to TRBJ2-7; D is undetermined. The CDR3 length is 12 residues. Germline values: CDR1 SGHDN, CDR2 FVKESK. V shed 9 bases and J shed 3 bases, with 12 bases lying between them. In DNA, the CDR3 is TGTGCCAGTGGGCAGAGCCTCTACGAGCAGTACTTC. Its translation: CASGQSLYEQYF.

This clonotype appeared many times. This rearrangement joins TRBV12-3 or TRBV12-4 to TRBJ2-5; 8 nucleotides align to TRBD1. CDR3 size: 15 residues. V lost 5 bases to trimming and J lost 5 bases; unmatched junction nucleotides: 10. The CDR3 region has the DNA TGTGCCAGCAGTACCCTTGGACAGGGACGGGAGACCCAGTACTTC. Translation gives CASSTLGQGRETQYF.

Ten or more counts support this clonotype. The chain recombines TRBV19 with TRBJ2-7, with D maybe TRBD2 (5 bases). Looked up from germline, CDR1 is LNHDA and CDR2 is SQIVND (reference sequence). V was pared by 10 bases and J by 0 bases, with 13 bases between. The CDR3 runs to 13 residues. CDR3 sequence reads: CATADSSSYEQYF. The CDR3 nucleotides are TGTGCCACTGCGGACTCCAGCTCCTACGAGCAGTACTTC.

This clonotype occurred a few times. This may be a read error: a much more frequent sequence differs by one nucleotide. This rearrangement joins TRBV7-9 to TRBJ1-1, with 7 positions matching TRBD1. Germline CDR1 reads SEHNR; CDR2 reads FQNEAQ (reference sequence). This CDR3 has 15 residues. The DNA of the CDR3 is TGTGCCAGCAGCTTAGGGACAGGTCAGAACACTGAAGCTTGCTTT. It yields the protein CASSLGTGQNTEACF. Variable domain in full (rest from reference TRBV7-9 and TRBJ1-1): DTGVSQNPRHKITKRGQNVTFRCDPISEHNRLYWYRQTLGQGPEFLTYFQNEAQLEKSRLLSDRFSAERPKGSFSTLEIQRTEQGDSAMYLCASSLGTGQNTEACFGQGTRLTVV.